These 30 T cell receptor beta chains share one sample of origin, sequenced in a study of blood T cell repertoires in COVID-19. Profiled with immunoSEQ multiplex PCR; TCRdb holds only in-frame clones, not every one. Here the sample spans approximately 210,000 clones, approximately 82% being singletons. Sample: PBMCs or T cells enriched from blood (not recorded which). These receptors all stem from a man aged 35 to 55 who had recovered from COVID-19.

The gene calls are TRBV5-1 and TRBJ1-2, with unresolved D. The V gene's germline CDR1 is SGHRS and CDR2 YFSETQ. This CDR3 has 15 amino acids. The germline V and J ends were trimmed by 0 bases and 0 bases, with 9 bases remaining between them. Written as DNA, the CDR3 is TGCGCCAGCAGCTTGGGTCTAACCCCTAACTATGGCTACACCTTC. Its translation is CASSLGLTPNYGYTF.

This clone showed up just once. V usage is TRBV24-1 and J usage is TRBJ2-5, with 9 bases matching TRBD2. Per germline, CDR1 KGHDR and CDR2 SFDVKD. This CDR3 spans 15 amino acids. After removal of 4 bases from V and 5 bases from J, the junction contained 7 bases not matched to a gene. This CDR3 reads CATSDPTSGGETQYF. DNA for the CDR3: TGTGCCACCAGTGACCCGACTAGCGGAGGGGAGACCCAGTACTTC.

V usage is TRBV12-2 and J usage is TRBJ1-6; the D segment call TRBD1 is taken from the table without a DNA check. TRBV12-2 is an annotated pseudogene. The CDR3 consists of 16 residues. CDR3 sequence reads: CASRSDRGLGNSPLHF. The CDR3, as DNA: TGTGCAAGTCGCTCAGACAGGGGGCTGGGTAATTCACCCCTCCACTTT.

The chain recombines TRBV28 with TRBJ1-1; D gene unclear. Looked up from germline, CDR1 is MDHEN and CDR2 is SYDVKM. V was trimmed by 8 bases and J by 0 bases, leaving 19 bases between them. This CDR3 region has 16 residues. As DNA, the CDR3 is TGTGCCAGCTCCAGACTGGAGGCGTCGATGAACACTGAAGCTTTCTTT. This translates into CASSRLEASMNTEAFF.

The chain uses TRBV5-1 and TRBJ2-2, with 10 bases aligning to TRBD2. The junction had 2 bases not matched to a gene; V was cut back by 0 bases and J by 6 bases. The CDR3 totals 15 residues. Germline V gives CDR1 SGHRS, CDR2 YFSETQ. The CDR3 sequence is CASSLALAGPGELFF. As DNA, the CDR3 is TGCGCCAGCAGCTTGGCACTAGCGGGACCCGGGGAGCTGTTTTTT.

V usage is TRBV5-1 and J usage is TRBJ1-4; a weak D match, TRBD1 (5 bases). CDR3 length: 14 residues. The germline V gene has CDR1 SGHRS and CDR2 YFSETQ. V lost 1 base and J lost 6, with 10 bases in between. CDR3 loop: CASSLLGGDEKLFF. CDR3 nucleotides: TGCGCCAGCAGCTTGTTGGGGGGAGATGAAAAACTGTTTTTT.

This clone has more than one count but fewer than ten. V is TRBV6-5 and J is TRBJ2-5; TRBD1 aligns across 11 bases. The V gene's germline CDR1 is MNHEY and CDR2 SVGAGI. This CDR3 comprises 16 residues. After removal of 2 bases from V and 5 bases from J, the junction contained 7 bases not matched to a gene. The CDR3 sequence is CASSYPRDRGRETQYF. CDR3 nucleotide sequence: TGTGCCAGCAGTTACCCCAGGGACAGGGGGAGGGAGACCCAGTACTTC.

V is TRBV10-3 and J is TRBJ2-7, with TRBD2 as a possible D gene (5 bases). The CDR3 consists of 14 residues. Germline-derived CDR1 and CDR2 are ENHRY and SYGVKD. V dropped 7 bases and J dropped 2 bases, with 15 bases sitting between them. The CDR3 is CAIMASSTAYEQYF. The CDR3 DNA reads as TGTGCCATCATGGCGTCTAGCACGGCCTACGAGCAGTACTTC.

The rearrangement links TRBV2 to TRBJ2-5; 7 nucleotides agree with TRBD2. CDR3 size: 12 residues. CDR1 SNHLY and CDR2 FYNNEI come from the germline V gene. Trimming cost V 6 bases and J 7 bases; bases outside gene matches: 5. The chain's CDR3 is CASRGTGGTQYF. CDR3 DNA sequence: TGTGCCAGCAGAGGGACGGGAGGGACCCAGTACTTC.

This chain links TRBV7-8 with TRBJ2-7; 14 bases agree with TRBD2. J gave up 9 bases and V 6 bases, and 7 bases lay outside the gene matches. The V gene's germline CDR1 is SGHVS and CDR2 FQNEAQ. This CDR3 has 14 residues. CDR3 coding DNA: TGTGCCAGCAGGCCGGGACTAGCGGGAGTGCTGCAGTACTTC. Translating it yields CASRPGLAGVLQYF.

The V gene is TRBV19, the J gene TRBJ2-2; TRBD2 might be the D (7 bases). This CDR3 is 14 amino acids long. The V gene's germline CDR1 is LNHDA and CDR2 SQIVND (reference sequence). V lost 3 bases to trimming and J lost 5 bases, with 10 bases between them. CDR3 protein: CASSIGGLTGELFF. CDR3 DNA: TGTGCCAGTAGTATCGGGGGGCTGACCGGGGAGCTGTTTTTT.

The chain links TRBV19 to TRBJ1-2, with 8 bases aligning to TRBD1. Trimming cost V 7 bases and J 3 bases; bases outside gene matches: 7. The CDR3 totals 14 residues. CDR1 is LNHDA and CDR2 is SQIVND in the germline V gene (reference sequence). DNA for the CDR3: TGTGCCAGTACCATGACAGGGGCGGACTATGGCTACACCTTC. As protein: CASTMTGADYGYTF. Looking up the rest from reference TRBV19 and TRBJ1-2 gives the full variable domain: DGGITQSPKYLFRKEGQNVTLSCEQNLNHDAMYWYRQDPGQGLRLIYYSQIVNDFQKGDIAEGYSVSREKKESFPLTVTSAQKNPTAFYLCASTMTGADYGYTFGSGTRLTVV.

This chain connects TRBV18 to TRBJ2-2, with D maybe TRBD2 (6 bases). The V gene lost 6 bases and the J gene lost 6 bases, with 23 bases spanning the gap. Per germline, CDR1 KGHSH and CDR2 LQKENI. This CDR3 has 17 amino acids. The CDR3 nucleotides are TGTGCCAGCTCCTTCTCCGGGGGACGGCGGGGCTCCGGGGAGCTGTTTTTT. Translation: CASSFSGGRRGSGELFF.

The rearrangement links TRBV5-4 to TRBJ2-2; TRBD2 agrees at 10 bases. Germline V gene data show CDR1 as SGHNT and CDR2 as YYREEE (reference sequence). V dropped 1 base and J dropped 5; count of bases not matched to a gene: 5. The CDR3 runs to 16 residues. CDR3 protein: CASSLRLAGGTGELFF. CDR3 coding DNA: TGTGCCAGCAGCTTGCGACTAGCGGGTGGGACCGGGGAGCTGTTTTTT.

The chain is built from TRBV4-2 and TRBJ2-1; 7 nucleotides line up with TRBD2. This CDR3 contains 15 residues. The V segment lost 2 bases and the J segment 6 bases; nucleotides outside the gene matches: 7. Germline CDR1 and CDR2: LGHNA and YNFKEQ. The CDR3 region is CASSQRTSEVNEQFF. In nucleotides, the CDR3 is TGTGCCAGCAGCCAAAGGACTAGTGAGGTCAATGAGCAGTTCTTC.

The genes are TRBV3-1 (or the pseudogene TRBV3-2) and TRBJ2-1, with D tentatively TRBD2 (5 bases). V gave up 4 bases and J gave up 4 bases, with 11 bases separating them. Germline V lookup: CDR1 LGHDT, CDR2 YNNKEL (reference sequence). The CDR3 has 14 amino acids. The DNA of the CDR3 is TGTGCCAGCAGCCTGTGGACTTATTACAATGAGCAGTTCTTC. Residues: CASSLWTYYNEQFF.

This clone was picked up a small number of times. V is TRBV28 and J is TRBJ2-5, with D possibly matching TRBD2 (5 bases). Germline V gene lookup returns CDR1 MDHEN and CDR2 SYDVKM. This CDR3 comprises 16 residues. The ends were cut back, 7 bases at V and 4 bases at J, with 22 bases in the middle. As DNA, the CDR3 is TGTGCCAGCACCTCCCCCGCACAGAGCCGGGGAGAGACCCAGTACTTC. It encodes CASTSPAQSRGETQYF. Full variable domain (rest looked up from reference TRBV28 and TRBJ2-5): DVKVTQSSRYLVKRTGEKVFLECVQDMDHENMFWYRQDPGLGLRLIYFSYDVKMKEKGDIPEGYSVSREKKERFSLILESASTNQTSMYLCASTSPAQSRGETQYFGPGTRLLVL.

V and J are TRBV5-1 and TRBJ1-1; 12 nucleotides align to TRBD1. Germline CDR1 is SGHRS and CDR2 is YFSETQ. With V trimmed by 0 bases and J by 4 bases, 4 bases remained unmatched. The CDR3 runs to 16 residues. The CDR3 nucleotides are TGCGCCAGCAGCTTGGGGGGACAGGGGGCGAGCACTGAAGCTTTCTTT. It translates to CASSLGGQGASTEAFF.

The chain carries TRBV3-1 (or the pseudogene TRBV3-2) and TRBJ1-5; D gene uncertain. Trimming pared 1 base from V and 3 bases from J, leaving 7 bases between. The germline V gene has CDR1 LGHDT and CDR2 YNNKEL (reference sequence). This CDR3 comprises 14 residues. CDR3 in amino acids: CASSQGRINQPQHF. Here the CDR3 DNA reads TGTGCCAGCAGCCAAGGGAGAATCAATCAGCCCCAGCATTTT.

This clone was counted only a few times. The rearrangement joins TRBV5-1 to TRBJ2-3, with D tentatively TRBD2 (6 bases). Deletions cut 0 bases from V and 6 bases from J, with 17 bases between. Germline CDR1 reads SGHRS; CDR2 reads YFSETQ. The CDR3 totals 16 residues. For the CDR3, the DNA is TGCGCCAGCAGCTTGGATGGCCGACTAGACTTCGATACGCAGTATTTT. Amino acids: CASSLDGRLDFDTQYF.

The chain is built from TRBV5-6 and TRBJ2-7; D may be TRBD2 (7 bases). This CDR3 is built from 16 residues. Germline V gene lookup returns CDR1 SGHDT and CDR2 YYEEEE. Trimming took 0 bases from V and 6 from J, leaving 19 bases between them. The CDR3 loop reads CASSLEFGSGGFEQYF. CDR3 bases: TGTGCCAGCAGCTTGGAATTTGGATCGGGGGGCTTCGAGCAGTACTTC.

The rearrangement joins TRBV28 to TRBJ1-5; D is ambiguous. The CDR3 has 17 amino acids. CDR1 MDHEN and CDR2 SYDVKM come from the germline V gene. With 7 bases removed from V and 0 bases from J, the gap between germline ends came to 19 bases. This chain's CDR3 is CASTTPLWAYSNQPQHF. The CDR3 nucleotides read TGTGCCAGCACTACCCCCCTATGGGCGTATAGCAATCAGCCCCAGCATTTT.

This clone was detected a few times. The chain is built from TRBV18 and TRBJ1-5; D is uncertain. In germline, CDR1 is KGHSH, CDR2 LQKENI. The CDR3 runs to 14 residues. The V gene lost 3 bases and the J gene lost 3 bases, with 9 bases spanning the gap. The CDR3 nucleotides read TGTGCCAGCTCACCCTCCCAGGTCAATCAGCCCCAGCATTTT. Protein sequence: CASSPSQVNQPQHF.

V usage is TRBV9 and J usage is TRBJ1-2; 10 bases align to TRBD1. The CDR3 is 16 amino acids. Trimming cost V 4 bases and J 2 bases; bases outside gene matches: 8. Germline CDR1 and CDR2: SGDLS and YYNGEE. CDR3 nucleotides: TGTGCCAGCAGCCGTGGACAGGGGGTCTCGAACTATGGCTACACCTTC. Encoded protein: CASSRGQGVSNYGYTF.

This chain joins TRBV6-2 or TRBV6-3 and TRBJ2-1; possible D gene TRBD2, 6 bases. Trimming shortened V by 0 bases and J by 6 bases, and 6 bases separated the two germline ends. Germline assignment: CDR1 MNHEY and CDR2 SVGEGT. This CDR3 spans 13 amino acids. For the CDR3, the DNA is TGTGCCAGCAGTTACTCGCGGGGCAATGAGCAGTTCTTC. Translated: CASSYSRGNEQFF.

The CDR3 coding sequence is TGTGCCAGCAGTGGACACGCCGGAGGCTACACCTTC. As protein: CASSGHAGGYTF. The chain carries TRBV25-1 and TRBJ1-2; D unclear. Germline V gene lookup returns CDR1 MGHDK and CDR2 SYGVNS. Trimming cost V 4 bases and J 8 bases, with 11 bases left between them. CDR3 length equals 12 residues.

This clone was observed a single time. The chain links TRBV15 to TRBJ1-1; D is perhaps TRBD1 (5 bases). The V end was cut by 8 bases, the J end by 1 base, with 17 bases between. Germline V CDR1 and CDR2: LNHNV, YYDKDF (reference sequence). The CDR3 contains 15 residues. The CDR3, as DNA: TGTGCCACCGCGCAATTCGATCAGGGGAACACTGAAGCTTTCTTT. Translated, it gives CATAQFDQGNTEAFF. Supplemented by reference TRBV15 and TRBJ1-1, the full variable domain reads DAMVIQNPRYQVTQFGKPVTLSCSQTLNHNVMYWYQQKSSQAPKLLFHYYDKDFNNEADTPDNFQSRRPNTSFCFLDIRSPGLGDTAMYLCATAQFDQGNTEAFFGQGTRLTVV.

The J gene is TRBJ2-7, the V gene TRBV10-3; D might be TRBD1 (6 bases). CDR1 and CDR2 (germline): ENHRY, SYGVKD. This CDR3 has 12 residues. V dropped 7 bases and J dropped 6 bases, with 13 bases sitting between them. CDR3 nucleotides: TGTGCCATCACACCCACAGGGACCGAGCAGTACTTC. Its translation: CAITPTGTEQYF.

The chain links TRBV5-1 to TRBJ2-2, with TRBD2 identical over 12 bases. V shed 2 bases, J shed 6 bases, and the junction held 14 bases outside the gene matches. The germline gives CDR1 SGHRS, CDR2 YFSETQ. The CDR3 contains 19 residues. The CDR3 reads CASSLEPSGRALLAGELFF. CDR3 bases: TGCGCCAGCAGCTTAGAGCCTAGCGGGAGGGCCCTTCTTGCCGGGGAGCTGTTTTTT.

This clone was counted only a few times. V gene TRBV5-5 combines with J gene TRBJ1-2; 12 positions match TRBD1. The CDR3 covers 15 residues. After removal of 7 bases from V and 2 bases from J, the junction contained 6 bases not matched to a gene. Per the germline V gene, CDR1 is SGHKS and CDR2 is YYEKEE (reference sequence). CDR3 DNA sequence: TGTGCCAGCGGGGGACAGGGGGCGAGAAACTATGGCTACACCTTC. Translated: CASGGQGARNYGYTF. Supplemented by reference TRBV5-5 and TRBJ1-2, the full variable domain reads DAGVTQSPTHLIKTRGQQVTLRCSPISGHKSVSWYQQVLGQGPQFIFQYYEKEERGRGNFPDRFSARQFPNYSSELNVNALLLGDSALYLCASGGQGARNYGYTFGSGTRLTVV.